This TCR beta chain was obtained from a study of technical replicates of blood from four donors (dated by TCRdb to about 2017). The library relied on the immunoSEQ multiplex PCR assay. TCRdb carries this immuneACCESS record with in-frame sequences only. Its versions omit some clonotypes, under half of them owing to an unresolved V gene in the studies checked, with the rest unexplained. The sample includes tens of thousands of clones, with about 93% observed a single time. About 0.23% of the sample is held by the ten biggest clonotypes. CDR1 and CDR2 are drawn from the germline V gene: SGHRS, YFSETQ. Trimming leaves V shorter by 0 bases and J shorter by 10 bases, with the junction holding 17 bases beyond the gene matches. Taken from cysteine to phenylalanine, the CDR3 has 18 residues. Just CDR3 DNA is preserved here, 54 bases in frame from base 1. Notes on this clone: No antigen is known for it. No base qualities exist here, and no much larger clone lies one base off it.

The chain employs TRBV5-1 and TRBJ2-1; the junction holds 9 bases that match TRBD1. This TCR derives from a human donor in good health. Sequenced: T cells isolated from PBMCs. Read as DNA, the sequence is TGCGCCAGCAGCTTGGACGACAGGGGGTTGGTTCAGCGCCGAGAGCAGTTCTTC. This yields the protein CASSLDDRGLVQRREQFF.